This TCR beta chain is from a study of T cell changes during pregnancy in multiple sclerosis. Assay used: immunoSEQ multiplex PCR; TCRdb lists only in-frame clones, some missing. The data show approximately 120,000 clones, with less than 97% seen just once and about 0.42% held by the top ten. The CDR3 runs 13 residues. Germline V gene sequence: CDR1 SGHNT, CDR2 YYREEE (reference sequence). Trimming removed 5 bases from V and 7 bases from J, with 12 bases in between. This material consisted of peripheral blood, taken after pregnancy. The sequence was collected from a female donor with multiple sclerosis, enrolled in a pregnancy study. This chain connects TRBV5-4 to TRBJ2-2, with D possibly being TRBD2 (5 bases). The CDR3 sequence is CASRPRGSGELFF. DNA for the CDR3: TGTGCCAGCAGGCCCCGGGGAAGCGGGGAGCTGTTTTTT.